This TCR beta chain derives from a study of T cell changes during pregnancy in multiple sclerosis. Per germline, CDR1 MNHNS and CDR2 SASEGT. V lost 4 bases and J 2 bases, leaving 19 bases between the germline ends. CDR3 length equals 17 residues. Generated by immunoSEQ multiplex PCR, the TCRdb table keeps only in-frame clones and is missing some. Of about 76,000 clones in the sample, 93% were seen once. The sequence came from a female donor with multiple sclerosis, enrolled in a pregnancy study. The sample here was peripheral blood, taken in the second trimester of pregnancy. The V and J genes are TRBV6-1 and TRBJ2-3; TRBD2 might be the D (6 bases). In nucleotides, the CDR3 is TGTGCCAGCAGTGGCCTGATTATAACGGACTACACAGATACGCAGTATTTT. It codes for CASSGLIITDYTDTQYF.